The 21 T cell receptor beta chains given below trace back to one sample, sequenced in a study of blood T cell repertoires in COVID-19. TCRdb keeps only in-frame clones here, not all; method: immunoSEQ multiplex PCR. In the table there are tens of thousands of clones, about 80% of which are singletons. Sequencing was done on a sample of peripheral blood. These receptors originate from a human donor in a cohort sampled during active COVID-19.

J is TRBJ2-2 and V is TRBV7-6; D possibly corresponds to TRBD2 (7 bases). CDR1 is SGHVS and CDR2 is FNYEAQ in the germline V gene. CDR3 length: 16 amino acids. Trimming removed 4 bases at V and 0 bases at J, with 12 bases between. The CDR3 spells CASSSGGGANTGELFF. Here the CDR3 DNA reads TGTGCCAGCAGCTCGGGGGGCGGGGCGAACACCGGGGAGCTGTTTTTT.

The CDR3 loop is CASRQGAVNTEAFF. The CDR3 coding sequence is TGTGCCAGCCGACAGGGGGCTGTTAACACTGAAGCTTTCTTT. V gene TRBV7-9 combines with J gene TRBJ1-1, with 10 bases matching TRBD1. V shed 8 bases, J shed 2 bases, and the junction held 5 bases outside the gene matches. The CDR3 runs 14 residues. CDR1 and CDR2 from the germline V gene are SEHNR and FQNEAQ (reference sequence).

This clone was picked up one time. The chain joins TRBV30 to TRBJ1-4; unclear D gene. Germline V gene data show CDR1 as GTSNPN and CDR2 as SVGIG (reference sequence). The V end was cut by 0 bases, the J end by 5 bases, with 13 bases between. The length of the CDR3 is 15 residues. CDR3 DNA: TGTGCCTGGAGTGTAGCCCGGGGAGGGAATGAAAAACTGTTTTTT. This gives the protein CAWSVARGGNEKLFF.

V is TRBV6-5 and J is TRBJ2-5; 7 bases agree with TRBD2. CDR3 length equals 13 residues. V lost 7 bases to trimming and J lost 5 bases; unmatched junction nucleotides: 7. Germline assignment: CDR1 MNHEY and CDR2 SVGAGI. The CDR3 loop reads CASTLAAAETQYF. In DNA, the CDR3 is TGTGCCAGCACTCTAGCGGCGGCGGAGACCCAGTACTTC.

The genes are TRBV6-1 and TRBJ2-2, with 10 nucleotides matching TRBD2. The V gene end was trimmed by 4 bases and the J gene end by 5 bases; junction bases not matched to a gene: 7. From germline, CDR1 is MNHNS and CDR2 SASEGT. The CDR3 loop spans 16 amino acids. The CDR3 here is CASSALAGALTGELFF. In DNA form, the CDR3 reads TGTGCCAGCAGTGCCCTAGCGGGAGCATTGACCGGGGAGCTGTTTTTT.

V usage is TRBV27 and J usage is TRBJ2-6; 7 bases fit TRBD1. Germline V CDR1 and CDR2: MNHEY, SMNVEV (reference sequence). The CDR3 sequence is 21 residues long. V was clipped by 5 bases and J by 5 bases; unmatched bases: 24. CDR3 in amino acids: CASSPGQTNLYSGEWANVLTF. DNA of the CDR3: TGTGCCAGCAGTCCGGGACAGACTAACCTGTATTCTGGGGAGTGGGCCAACGTCCTGACTTTC.

The rearrangement uses TRBV5-4 and TRBJ2-5; D not resolved. The V end was cut by 3 bases, the J end by 0 bases, with 3 bases between. CDR1 and CDR2 (germline): SGHNT, YYREEE (reference sequence). The CDR3 sequence is 12 residues long. CDR3 residues: CASSSYQETQYF. CDR3 nucleotides: TGTGCCAGCAGCTCCTACCAAGAGACCCAGTACTTC.

V and J are TRBV6-5 and TRBJ2-1; 8 bases map to TRBD2. CDR3 length: 15 amino acids. Germline V gene data show CDR1 as MNHEY and CDR2 as SVGAGI. With 2 bases clipped from V and 10 bases from J, the junction kept 10 bases outside the gene matches. The CDR3 is CASSYNPGGPREQFF. CDR3 nucleotide sequence: TGTGCCAGCAGTTACAATCCGGGAGGGCCCAGGGAGCAGTTCTTC.

This clone was seen only once. The V call is TRBV5-8, the J call TRBJ1-4; perhaps TRBD1 as D (6 bases). The CDR3 is 12 residues long. Trimming left V 9 bases short and J 8 bases short, with 14 bases between. Germline CDR1 and CDR2: SGHTS and YDEGEE. This CDR3 reads CAIRDTGEKLFF. Written as DNA, the CDR3 is TGTGCCATCCGGGACACTGGAGAAAAACTGTTTTTT. The full variable domain, in which reference TRBV5-8 and TRBJ1-4 provide the parts outside the CDR3, is EAGVTQSPTHLIKTRGQQATLRCSPISGHTSVYWYQQALGLGLQFLLWYDEGEERNRGNFPPRFSGRQFPNYSSELNVNALELEDSALYLCAIRDTGEKLFFGSGTQLSVL.

The chain has TRBV18 and TRBJ2-1; 16 nucleotides align to TRBD2. The CDR3 covers 19 residues. J lost 0 bases, V lost 2 bases, and 4 bases had no gene match. CDR1 and CDR2 (germline): KGHSH, LQKENI. The CDR3 region has the DNA TGTGCCAGCTCACCAAGGGGACTAGCGGGGGGGAGCTCCTACAATGAGCAGTTCTTC. Its translation: CASSPRGLAGGSSYNEQFF.

V usage is TRBV7-6 and J usage is TRBJ2-1; 8 bases map to TRBD2. Germline V CDR1 and CDR2: SGHVS, FNYEAQ. The CDR3 spans 14 residues. V lost 1 base and J lost 10; bases outside the gene matches: 6. The CDR3 region has the DNA TGTGCCAGCAGCTTAGGTCTAGCGGGTGGAGAGCAGTTCTTC. It codes for CASSLGLAGGEQFF.

V usage is TRBV7-2 and J usage is TRBJ1-2; weak D call: TRBD1 (5 bases). Germline V lookup: CDR1 SGHTA, CDR2 FQGNSA. V lost 5 bases and J 4 bases, leaving 11 bases between the germline ends. This CDR3 has 13 amino acids. CDR3 region: CASSRAGTYGYTF. CDR3 coding DNA: TGTGCCAGCAGCCGCGCGGGGACCTATGGCTACACCTTC.

The chain carries TRBV2 and TRBJ2-2, with 14 bases lining up with TRBD2. The J segment lost 8 bases and the V segment lost 6 bases, leaving 8 bases of the junction unmatched. Germline V gives CDR1 SNHLY, CDR2 FYNNEI. The CDR3 is 16 residues long. The CDR3 DNA is TGTGCCAGCAGCCAAACTAGACTAGCGGGAGGGGGGGAGCTGTTTTTT. Residues: CASSQTRLAGGGELFF.

CDR3 nucleotide sequence: TGTGCCAGCTCACCGGGGGACAGGGGTAATGAGCAGTTCTTC. Translation gives CASSPGDRGNEQFF. The J gene is TRBJ2-1, the V gene TRBV18; 10 positions match TRBD1. In germline, CDR1 is KGHSH, CDR2 LQKENI. The CDR3 is made up of 14 amino acids. Trimming removed 3 bases from V and 7 bases from J; junction bases left unmatched: 3.

This chain uses TRBV6-1 with TRBJ1-5; maybe TRBD1 (5 bases). Germline-derived CDR1 and CDR2 are MNHNS and SASEGT. Trimming removed 0 bases at V and 7 bases at J, with 10 bases between. The CDR3 covers 14 residues. The chain's CDR3 is CASSEAGRAQPQHF. CDR3 coding DNA: TGTGCCAGCAGTGAAGCAGGCAGGGCGCAGCCCCAGCATTTT.

The chain couples TRBV11-3 to TRBJ2-5; 7 bases match TRBD2. CDR1 is SGHNT, CDR2 YENEEA, per germline. The CDR3 is 16 residues long. The trim removed 5 bases at V and 5 bases at J, leaving 14 bases unmatched. The CDR3 DNA is TGTGCCAGCAGCATCCGGCAAAGGGGACTAAGTGAGACCCAGTACTTC. This encodes CASSIRQRGLSETQYF.

This chain uses TRBV3-1 (or the pseudogene TRBV3-2) with TRBJ1-1; TRBD1 agrees at 10 bases. V gave up 3 bases and J gave up 8 bases; unmatched junction bases: 6. Germline loops: CDR1 LGHDT, CDR2 YNNKEL (reference sequence). CDR3 length: 14 residues. The CDR3 loop is CASSHRRDRGEAFF. The CDR3 DNA reads TGTGCCAGCAGCCATCGGAGGGACAGGGGCGAAGCTTTCTTT.

The chain links TRBV11-3 to TRBJ1-5; 10 nucleotides match TRBD1. Trimming at V came to 3 bases and at J to 2 bases, leaving 1 base not matched to a gene. The CDR3 has 15 amino acids. From germline, CDR1 is SGHNT and CDR2 YENEEA. The CDR3 spells CASSLGTGGNQPQHF. DNA for the CDR3: TGTGCCAGCAGCTTGGGGACAGGGGGCAATCAGCCCCAGCATTTT.

The V gene is TRBV19, the J gene TRBJ2-3; TRBD2 matches at 7 bases. Germline CDR1 LNHDA, CDR2 SQIVND (reference sequence). The V segment lost 5 bases and the J segment 4 bases; nucleotides outside the gene matches: 3. The CDR3 is made up of 13 amino acids. This CDR3 is CASSEGGADTQYF. The CDR3 coding sequence is TGTGCCAGTAGTGAGGGAGGGGCAGATACGCAGTATTTT.

The chain is built from TRBV19 and TRBJ2-6; 9 nucleotides line up with TRBD1. Per the germline V gene, CDR1 is LNHDA and CDR2 is SQIVND (reference sequence). V lost 10 bases to trimming and J lost 1 base; unmatched junction nucleotides: 8. The CDR3 runs 16 residues. CDR3 in amino acids: CATRDRETSGANVLTF. The CDR3 DNA reads as TGTGCCACCCGGGACAGGGAGACTTCTGGGGCCAACGTCCTGACTTTC.

This clone was counted only a few times. The V and J genes are TRBV7-3 and TRBJ2-2; D may be TRBD2 (5 bases). Germline values: CDR1 SGHTA, CDR2 FQGTGA. V dropped 3 bases and J dropped 6 bases, with 8 bases sitting between them. The CDR3 has 13 residues. The CDR3 nucleotides read TGTGCCAGCAGCTTTTCAGCGGCCGGGGAGCTGTTTTTT. Translated, it gives CASSFSAAGELFF.